There are a few counts of the clone carrying this T cell receptor beta chain. A single record per CDR3 protein comes from TCRdb applying MiXCR to the 5' RACE reads. The table lists roughly 370,000 distinct CDR3 sequences, about 15% of them singletons. CDR3 length: 13 residues. Trimming left V 4 bases short and J 5 bases short, with 10 bases between. Germline-derived CDR1 and CDR2 are SGHTA and FQGNSA. The data were taken from a study of T-cell memory formation after mild COVID-19. Study-wide background: TCR clusters showed largely donor specificity.

The sequenced sample was PBMCs or a T cell subset sorted from them (not recorded which). This TCR was sampled from a man between 18 and 35 years old who had mild COVID-19 (a few samples of this study predate the infection). Cell type and time point are not known. The rearrangement joins TRBV7-2 to TRBJ2-3, with a weak D call TRBD2 (7 bases). CDR3 DNA: TGTGCCAGCAGCTGGGGGGGGCGAGATACGCAGTATTTT. It encodes CASSWGGRDTQYF.